This TCR beta chain was captured by sequencing in a study of blood T cell repertoires in COVID-19 (dated by TCRdb to 2019 to 2021). General notes on the study: Collaborator samples came from the United States, Italy and Spain and covered acute and convalescent phases of COVID-19. The material from the prospective study consisted of cDNA or gDNA derived from T cells, B-cell-depleted T cells, or PBMCs. Subjects who had been exposed to COVID-19, were actively infected with it, or had recovered from it provided the deeply sampled blood TCRbeta repertoires that made up the dataset. The repertoires were released in a freely available public database meant as a resource for research on the immune response to SARS-CoV-2. The samples were drawn from two sources: the first 160 participants of the ongoing ImmuneRACE study, and 1,000 to 1,500 subjects contributed by 6 global collaborators. The sample metadata nearly always contained a de-identified subject ID, COVID-19 status, age in years and sex. Where available, HLA class I and class II types were obtained from metadata supplied by the sample provider rather than from assay-based typing. What the research found in general, with its limitations: How much clinical and demographic metadata was included differed by source and by participant, and the metadata was provided uncurated.

The germline V gene provides CDR1 MNHEY and CDR2 SVGAGI. The CDR3 has 14 amino acids, counting the end cysteine and phenylalanine. Just the 42-base CDR3 DNA is kept, in frame starting at base 1. Trimming takes 6 bases off V and 6 bases off J; junction bases not matched to a gene: 7. A second Seattle source provided samples from volunteer blood donors who had recovered from COVID-19. The collaborating institutions used their own protocols to collect whole blood in K2EDTA tubes. For TCRbeta analysis, collaborators shipped samples in one of three forms: frozen whole blood, isolated PBMCs, or DNA extracted from either of those sample types. TCRbeta CDR3 regions were amplified from genomic DNA by means of the immunoSEQ Assay, a bias-controlled multiplex PCR. From the authors' description of their analysis: The number of nucleated cells in each sample was estimated from the amplification of reference gene primers within the assay. To quantify the absolute abundance of each unique TCRbeta CDR3 rearrangement, sequence reads were collapsed and filtered. For each sample, productive Simpson clonality was calculated as the square root of Simpson's diversity index over productive rearrangements. TCRdb mirrors the immuneACCESS table, restricted to in-frame sequences. Some clones are absent from its copies; in checked studies, under half trace to an unresolved V gene, and the reason for the others is unknown. For V, J and clone size, that table is used; D and trimming come from the DNA. The sample table lists under 300,000 clones, 85% to 90% of them with a count of one. The ten largest clones capture approximately 4.6% of the sample.

For this clone: Its antigen remains undetermined. Base qualities are not at hand, and no much larger clone is one base apart.

Sequencing used peripheral blood. The receptor was derived from a woman between 35 and 50 years old who had recovered from COVID-19. The receptor chain draws on TRBV6-5 and TRBJ1-5, with 8 middle bases fitting TRBD1. This receptor has the CDR3 CASSQGAKSQPQHF. The DNA sequence is given as TGTGCCAGCAGCCAGGGGGCGAAAAGTCAGCCCCAGCATTTT.